This T cell receptor (beta chain) was captured in a study of T cell responses to AZD1222 COVID-19 vaccine. The protocol was immunoSEQ multiplex PCR, while the TCRdb copy is restricted to in-frame clones and leaves out a portion. Of about 120,000 clones listed, about 89% are singletons. As to this clone: Its antigen is not known.

Study-level results: Repertoires in all cases were sampled only once the peak T cell response had passed.

This CDR3 is 13 amino acids long. CDR1 and CDR2 (germline): KGHDR, SFDVKD. The germline V and J ends were trimmed by 5 bases and 2 bases, with 7 bases remaining between them. The source is an adult in good health. This specimen was peripheral blood, taken on day 0 of AZD1222 vaccination. The V call is TRBV24-1, the J call TRBJ2-3; possible D gene TRBD1, 6 bases. For the CDR3, the DNA is TGTGCCACCAGTGGGACAGTCACAGATACGCAGTATTTT. It specifies CATSGTVTDTQYF.